This is a list of T cell receptor beta chains from one sample in a study of blood T cells in healthy people across ages. TCRdb fed the 5' RACE reads into MiXCR, producing one record per CDR3 protein. The sample lists hundreds of thousands of distinct CDR3 sequences, approximately 30% seen once, with 15% to 19% in the top ten. Sequenced: blood. These receptors originate from an elderly woman in good health. CDR3s include the opening cysteine and the closing phenylalanine or tryptophan. Fields, in order: D gene, CDR3 length, J gene, V gene, clone size, CDR3 protein, CDR3 DNA. The D gene is left open where the match is weak. Expanded clones are given a class, and other clones once, few, many or no size at all.

.,16,TRBJ1-2,TRBV7-9,few,CASSPGGGAVQSGYTF,TGTGCCAGCAGCCCGGGAGGGGGGGCGGTTCAGAGTGGCTACACCTTC
.,14,TRBJ2-7,TRBV4-2,.,CASSQVGLSYEQYF,TGTGCCAGCAGCCAAGTAGGGCTTTCCTACGAGCAGTACTTC
TRBD2,17,TRBJ2-7,TRBV7-9,.,CASSYASRTSGAYEQYF,TGTGCCAGCAGTTATGCATCCAGGACTAGCGGAGCCTACGAGCAGTACTTC
.,14,TRBJ2-7,TRBV12-3/TRBV12-4,many,CASSFKEGSYEQYF,TGTGCCAGCAGTTTTAAAGAGGGGTCCTACGAGCAGTACTTC
.,13,TRBJ2-7,TRBV30,.,CAWSGGKAYEQYF,TGTGCCTGGAGTGGAGGGAAAGCCTACGAGCAGTACTTC
TRBD2,13,TRBJ2-1,TRBV5-1,.,CASGTSGSNEQFF,TGCGCCAGCGGGACTAGCGGCTCCAATGAGCAGTTCTTC
TRBD1,13,TRBJ2-7,TRBV5-1,many,CASSWGQGVEQYF,TGCGCCAGCAGCTGGGGACAGGGAGTTGAGCAGTACTTC
TRBD1,14,TRBJ1-6,TRBV5-1,many,CASSKGQANSPLHF,TGCGCCAGCAGCAAGGGACAGGCAAATTCACCCCTCCACTTT
TRBD2,16,TRBJ2-1,TRBV3-1,many,CASSLSGISSYNEQFF,TGTGCCAGCAGCCTAAGCGGGATAAGCTCCTACAATGAGCAGTTCTTC
TRBD1,16,TRBJ2-1,TRBV5-1,many,CASSLLDRGSYNEQFF,TGCGCCAGCAGCCTGTTAGACAGGGGGTCCTACAATGAGCAGTTCTTC
.,13,TRBJ2-7,TRBV7-8,.,CASSLASTYEQYF,TGTGCCAGCAGCTTAGCTTCCACCTACGAGCAGTACTTC
.,15,TRBJ2-1,TRBV5-4,many,CASSLAGRGLDEQFF,TGTGCCAGCAGCTTGGCGGGTAGGGGATTGGATGAGCAGTTCTTC
.,12,TRBJ2-4,TRBV3-1,many,CASSQVANIQYF,TGTGCCAGCAGCCAAGTCGCGAACATTCAGTACTTC
.,12,TRBJ2-7,TRBV20-1,many,CSASPELGEQYF,TGCAGTGCTAGCCCGGAGCTGGGGGAGCAGTACTTC
.,14,TRBJ1-2,TRBV7-2,many,CASSLRQGYDGYTF,TGTGCCAGCAGCTTACGGCAGGGTTATGATGGCTACACCTTC
TRBD2,15,TRBJ2-7,TRBV5-1,many,CASSISGGTSYEQYF,TGCGCCAGCAGCATTAGCGGGGGGACCTCCTACGAGCAGTACTTC
TRBD1,15,TRBJ2-3,TRBV6-1,.,CASMRGQGETDTQYF,TGTGCCAGCATGAGGGGACAGGGGGAGACAGATACGCAGTATTTT
TRBD1,13,TRBJ2-7,TRBV20-1,.,CSAPPDRIDEQYF,TGCAGTGCCCCTCCGGACAGGATTGACGAGCAGTACTTC
TRBD2,22,TRBJ2-2,TRBV11-2,.,CASGPPPRGRLSSGGNTGELFF,TGTGCCAGCGGCCCCCCTCCTAGGGGGCGTTTGTCTAGCGGGGGTAACACCGGGGAGCTGTTTTTT
.,14,TRBJ1-2,TRBV21-1,many,CASSRQGGDYGYTF,TGTGCCAGCAGCAGACAGGGAGGGGACTATGGCTACACCTTC
TRBD2,20,TRBJ2-1,TRBV3-1,many,CASSQVRSLAERHDYNEQFF,TGTGCCAGCAGCCAAGTACGCAGTCTAGCGGAGCGCCACGACTACAATGAGCAGTTCTTC
.,14,TRBJ2-3,TRBV5-5,many,CASSLQGSTDTQYF,TGTGCCAGCAGCTTGCAGGGTAGCACAGATACGCAGTATTTT
TRBD1,15,TRBJ2-7,TRBV6-1,many,CASAVEPGQGYEQYF,TGTGCCAGCGCGGTCGAGCCGGGACAGGGATACGAGCAGTACTTC
.,13,TRBJ1-5,TRBV6-2/TRBV6-3,.,CASSPYGNQPQHF,TGTGCCAGCAGTCCATATGGCAATCAGCCCCAGCATTTT
.,14,TRBJ1-2,TRBV4-3,.,CASSQALAVGGYTF,TGCGCCAGCAGCCAAGCCCTCGCCGTGGGCGGCTACACCTTC
.,13,TRBJ2-1,TRBV4-3,many,CASSLRLDNEQFF,TGCGCCAGCAGCCTGCGACTAGACAATGAGCAGTTCTTC
TRBD2,16,TRBJ2-1,TRBV7-2,.,CASSFRLAGGQNEQFF,TGTGCCAGCAGCTTTAGACTAGCGGGGGGGCAGAATGAGCAGTTCTTC
.,15,TRBJ2-7,TRBV19,.,CASSIGRSSYNEQYF,TGTGCCAGTAGTATAGGACGGTCCTCCTACAATGAGCAGTACTTC
.,15,TRBJ2-3,TRBV6-5,many,CASSYRGSSTDTQYF,TGTGCCAGCAGTTACAGAGGGAGTAGCACAGATACGCAGTATTTT
.,14,TRBJ1-2,TRBV6-1,many,CASSEAGPRDGYTF,TGTGCCAGCAGTGAAGCGGGACCGCGCGATGGCTACACCTTC
TRBD2,14,TRBJ2-7,TRBV20-1,.,CSARLPGGIYEQYF,TGCAGTGCTAGATTACCGGGGGGTATCTATGAGCAGTACTTC
TRBD1,15,TRBJ2-1,TRBV2,many,CASRGDREGYNEQFF,TGTGCCAGCAGGGGGGACAGGGAAGGCTACAATGAGCAGTTCTTC
TRBD1,18,TRBJ1-4,TRBV28,.,CASSTTGTGGPRGEKLFF,TGTGCCAGCAGTACCACAGGGACAGGGGGCCCCAGGGGCGAAAAACTGTTTTTT
.,18,TRBJ2-2,TRBV6-2/TRBV6-3,.,CASSYSRFGQENTGELFF,TGTGCCAGCAGTTACTCGAGATTCGGGCAGGAGAACACCGGGGAGCTGTTTTTT
.,15,TRBJ2-7,TRBV6-2/TRBV6-3,.,CASSYPPRVNNEQYF,TGTGCCAGCAGTTACCCACCCAGGGTCAACAATGAGCAGTACTTC
.,10,TRBJ2-5,TRBV20-1,.,CSAGVETQYF,TGCAGTGCGGGGGTTGAGACCCAGTACTTC
.,15,TRBJ2-5,TRBV5-1,few,CASSLTGVKAGEQYF,TGCGCCAGCAGCTTGACGGGGGTGAAAGCGGGTGAGCAGTACTTC
.,15,TRBJ1-2,TRBV30,.,CAWSSGLGYDYGYTF,TGTGCCTGGAGTTCGGGGTTGGGGTACGACTATGGCTACACCTTC
.,16,TRBJ1-1,TRBV20-1,few,CSASLQGASMNTEAFF,TGCAGTGCTAGTTTACAGGGAGCGTCTATGAACACTGAAGCTTTCTTT
.,13,TRBJ1-2,TRBV10-3,.,CAISEWGEDGYTF,TGTGCCATCAGTGAATGGGGGGAAGATGGCTACACCTTC
.,13,TRBJ2-1,TRBV5-1,.,CASSRGGKNEQFF,TGCGCCAGCAGCCGAGGGGGGAAGAATGAGCAGTTCTTC
.,12,TRBJ1-2,TRBV25-1,.,CAGYRDNYGYTF,TGTGCCGGCTATAGGGATAACTATGGCTACACCTTC
TRBD1,17,TRBJ1-1,TRBV7-2,.,CASSRRGAGGAGTEAFF,TGTGCCAGCAGCCGCCGCGGGGCAGGGGGCGCGGGCACTGAAGCTTTCTTT
TRBD2,15,TRBJ2-5,TRBV6-2/TRBV6-3,.,CASSRLAGAYNEQYF,TGTGCCAGCAGTCGACTAGCGGGGGCCTACAATGAGCAGTACTTC
TRBD1,14,TRBJ2-5,TRBV10-3,.,CTIRGLQGAETQYF,TGTACCATCAGGGGACTACAGGGGGCCGAGACCCAGTACTTC
TRBD1,18,TRBJ2-3,TRBV7-6,.,CASSRTPRQGSRTDTQYF,TGTGCCAGCAGCCGAACCCCCCGACAGGGTAGTAGAACAGATACGCAGTATTTT
TRBD1,15,TRBJ2-2,TRBV5-1,few,CASSRRTGDTGELFF,TGCGCCAGCAGCCGCCGGACAGGGGACACCGGGGAGCTGTTTTTT